This entry describes one TCR beta chain. Its specificity is unknown. The sample comes from a study of cytomegalovirus exposure and HLA in healthy donors. Study-wide results and caveats: Among TCR beta chains, those listed as cytomegalovirus-associated numbered under 200.

Researchers ran the PCR with 60 Vbeta and 13 Jbeta primers. Data came from immunoSEQ multiplex PCR; TCRdb stores just in-frame clones and leaves some out. Here the sample table reports approximately 79,000 clones. Though probably carrying unrecorded immune exposures, donors were nominally healthy at sampling. The germline CDR1 and CDR2 sequences are SGDLS and YYNGEE. The J segment lost 7 bases and the V segment lost 4 bases, leaving 10 bases of the junction unmatched. The CDR3 runs to 14 residues. The chain uses TRBV9 and TRBJ1-2, with 7 bases identical to TRBD1. Specimen: PBMCs. This TCR derives from a boy aged 5-17 years in good health and CMV-seronegative. Here the CDR3 DNA reads TGTGCCAGCAGCCCCGTCCGGGACAGTTCTGGCTACACCTTC. It codes for CASSPVRDSSGYTF.